This T cell receptor (beta chain) was captured by sequencing in a study of blood T cells in healthy people across ages (dated by TCRdb to about 2015). As for the study more broadly: Template switching captured roughly one uniquely barcoded TCR beta cDNA molecule per two T cells in model experiments. Using deep sequencing normalized with unique cDNA molecular identifiers, the study measured how TCR beta repertoire diversity changes with age. The donors were divided into four age groups: young (average approximately 15 years), middle-aged (approximately 39), aged (around 59) and long-lived (roughly 82). Using the same blood draw, the study looked at two additional independent replicas of 1 million unique cDNA reads for two donors, one aged 18 to 30 and the other aged 80 or older.

This clonotype showed up just a few times. No antigen is known for it. Per-base qualities were not stored, and no clone one base away is much larger. Deletion took 4 bases off V and 0 bases off J, with a span of 10 bases between the germline ends. From cysteine to phenylalanine, the CDR3 is 14 amino acids long. Only the CDR3 part of the read is kept: 42 bases, read in frame from the first base. Via the germline V gene (reference sequence), CDR1 is DFQATT and CDR2 SNEGSKA. The library was produced with 5' RACE. Sequencing used an Illumina HiSeq 2500. The second PCR ran for about 6 to 12 cycles and used a J-beta primer mix along with a sample-barcoded 5' primer. A template-switch 5' adaptor carrying 12 random nucleotides introduced a unique molecular identifier onto each TCR beta cDNA molecule. At least 3 million CDR3-containing paired-end reads were obtained from each sample. First-strand cDNA synthesis was performed from all RNA using the Mint cDNA synthesis kit, with priming by a TRBC-specific oligonucleotide. After uracil-DNA glycosylase treatment, a first 18-cycle PCR used universal primers M1SS and BC2_uni_R on all cDNA. Turning to the authors' computational methods: Each sample was normalized by randomly selecting 1 million high-quality reads, each carrying a distinct molecular identifier. Instead of being binned into consensus sequences, reads that shared molecular identifiers were thrown out. MiTCR, run with a Q25 quality threshold and the strictest error-elimination algorithm, handled CDR3 identification, clonotype clustering and error correction. A nonparametric unseen species model with Euler transformation was used to estimate a lower bound on total TCR beta diversity. TCRdb reanalyzed the raw reads on its own, using fastp at Q25 for trimming and MiXCR for clone calling, and kept in-frame beta chains. Each entry is one CDR3 protein sequence, shown with its most common DNA and genes. TCRdb's processing, not the study's, gives the V and J calls here. The sample contains 780,000 or so distinct CDR3 sequences, just under 25% of them found a single time. Under 4% of the sample lies in the top ten.

Systemically healthy Caucasian individuals from Russia, approximately 39 in total and aged roughly 6 to 90 years, were included as donors. Roughly 9 milliliters of peripheral blood were drawn from each donor into EDTA-treated Vacutainer tubes. PBMCs were isolated by Ficoll-Paque density-gradient centrifugation, with at least 6 million obtained per sample. Trizol reagent was used to extract total RNA from the PBMCs, yielding at least 6 micrograms per sample. For every donor, an aliquot of PBMCs went through flow cytometry to measure the percentages of naive CD45RAhigh/CD27high T cells. Broad study findings and their caveats: Compared with the aged group, the long-lived group had more naive CD4+ T cells, fewer expanded clones and increased TCR diversity, a pattern suggesting age selection. Observed TCR beta diversity per million T cells fell roughly linearly with age, and a significant reduction was already apparent by age around 40. The percentage of naive T cells measured by flow cytometry correlated strongly with observed TCR beta diversity. Because the CMV infection status of the donors was unknown, age-related changes in expanded clonotypes may potentially have been confounded. Bulk unsorted PBMC profiling prevented conclusive comparison of naive and antigen-experienced compartments. Estimates of total diversity based on one million sequenced T cells were considered lower bounds and underestimates.

This sample was shared with a second study, whose subject was T cells of mothers and their children. That second publication adds: Nine systemically healthy Caucasian individuals, comprising three mothers and their six children, were included as donors. cDNA synthesis used all of the extracted RNA, with around 1.6 ug of RNA in each 15 ul reaction. In the second PCR, sample barcodes and 2-4 random nucleotides were introduced via the M1S primer. More than 9.5 million TCR beta CDR3 reads were obtained from each mother, and some 3.3 million reads were obtained from each child. Thymic selection similarly shapes TCR recombination output in related and unrelated pairs, with minor effect from inherited differences. Normalized repertoire overlap in related mother-child pairs was always slightly higher than in unrelated mother-child pairs, but the difference was never significant. With a sensitivity of 90 to 100 clones per million clonotypes, no persistent microchimeric T cell clones were detected. Deep NGS was used in the study to compare the TCR beta repertoires of mothers and children and to look for features that separate related mother-child pairs from unrelated individuals. The mean age was roughly 36 +/- 4 years for the mothers and approximately 11 +/- 4 years for the children. After adapter ligation was performed with NEBNext reagents, the libraries were sequenced on an Illumina HiSeq 2000 with 100+100 nt paired-end reads. To avoid cross-contamination, the mother libraries and the child libraries were prepared a month apart and sequenced in separate runs. Each donor had between about 450,000 and 2,100,000 distinct TCR beta clonotypes identified. Naive TCR beta clonotypes were estimated from low-frequency clonotypes matched to each donor's FACS-determined naive share, without sorting.

This chain joins TRBV20-1 to TRBJ2-1; the D gene identity is not certain. Sequencing was performed on blood. This receptor was taken from a boy aged 10-17 years in good health. The nucleotides are TGCAGTGCTACAGCGCACAGCTCCTACAATGAGCAGTTCTTC. This translates into CSATAHSSYNEQFF.